This T cell receptor beta chain emerged from a study of response to subunit inactivated influenza vaccine. Study results and limitations: Researchers suggested that each seasonal influenza vaccination recruits few new T cells.

TCRdb independently ran MiXCR on the RT-PCR reads; one entry per CDR3 protein. The sample holds a few hundred thousand distinct CDR3 sequences, under 8.5% seen once. Worth noting for this clonotype: Its antigen is currently unknown.

In germline, CDR1 is LNHDA, CDR2 SQIVND (reference sequence). The CDR3 runs 13 residues. Trimming shortened V by 4 bases and J by 0 bases, and 4 bases separated the two germline ends. The chain joins TRBV19 to TRBJ1-5; D not resolved. Sequencing used PBMCs from blood, obtained roughly 24 months after vaccination. The receptor comes from a man between 50 and 69 years old who received an inactivated influenza vaccine. The CDR3 region has the DNA TGTGCCAGTAGTAAGTATAGCAATCAGCCCCAGCATTTT. Its protein is CASSKYSNQPQHF.